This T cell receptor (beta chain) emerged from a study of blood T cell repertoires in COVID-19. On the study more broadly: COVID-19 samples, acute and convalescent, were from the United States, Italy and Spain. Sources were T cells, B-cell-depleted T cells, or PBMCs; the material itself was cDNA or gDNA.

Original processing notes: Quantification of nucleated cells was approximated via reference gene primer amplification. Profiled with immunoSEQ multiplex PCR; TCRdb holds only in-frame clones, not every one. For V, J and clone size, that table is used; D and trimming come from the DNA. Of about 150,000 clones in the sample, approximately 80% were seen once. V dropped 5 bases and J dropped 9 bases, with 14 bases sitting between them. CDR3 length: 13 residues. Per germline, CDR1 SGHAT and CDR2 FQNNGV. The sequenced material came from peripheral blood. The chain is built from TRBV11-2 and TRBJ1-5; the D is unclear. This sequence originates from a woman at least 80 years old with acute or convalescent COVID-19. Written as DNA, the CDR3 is TGTGCCAGCAGCAAAGAAGTCAGTGGGCCCCAGCATTTT. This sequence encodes CASSKEVSGPQHF.